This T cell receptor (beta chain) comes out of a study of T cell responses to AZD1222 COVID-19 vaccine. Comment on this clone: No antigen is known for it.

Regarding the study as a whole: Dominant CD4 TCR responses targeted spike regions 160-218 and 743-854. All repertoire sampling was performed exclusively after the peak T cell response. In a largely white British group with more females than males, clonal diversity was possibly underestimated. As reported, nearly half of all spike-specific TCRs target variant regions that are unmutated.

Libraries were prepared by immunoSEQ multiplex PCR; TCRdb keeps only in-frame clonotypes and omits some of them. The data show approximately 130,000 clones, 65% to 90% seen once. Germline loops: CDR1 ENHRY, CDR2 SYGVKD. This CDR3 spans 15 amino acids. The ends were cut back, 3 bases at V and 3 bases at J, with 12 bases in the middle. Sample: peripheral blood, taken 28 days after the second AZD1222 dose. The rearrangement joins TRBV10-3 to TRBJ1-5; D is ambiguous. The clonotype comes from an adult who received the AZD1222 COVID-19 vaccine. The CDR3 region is CAISDPGVLNQPQHF. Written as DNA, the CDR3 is TGTGCCATCAGTGACCCAGGAGTCCTCAATCAGCCCCAGCATTTT.